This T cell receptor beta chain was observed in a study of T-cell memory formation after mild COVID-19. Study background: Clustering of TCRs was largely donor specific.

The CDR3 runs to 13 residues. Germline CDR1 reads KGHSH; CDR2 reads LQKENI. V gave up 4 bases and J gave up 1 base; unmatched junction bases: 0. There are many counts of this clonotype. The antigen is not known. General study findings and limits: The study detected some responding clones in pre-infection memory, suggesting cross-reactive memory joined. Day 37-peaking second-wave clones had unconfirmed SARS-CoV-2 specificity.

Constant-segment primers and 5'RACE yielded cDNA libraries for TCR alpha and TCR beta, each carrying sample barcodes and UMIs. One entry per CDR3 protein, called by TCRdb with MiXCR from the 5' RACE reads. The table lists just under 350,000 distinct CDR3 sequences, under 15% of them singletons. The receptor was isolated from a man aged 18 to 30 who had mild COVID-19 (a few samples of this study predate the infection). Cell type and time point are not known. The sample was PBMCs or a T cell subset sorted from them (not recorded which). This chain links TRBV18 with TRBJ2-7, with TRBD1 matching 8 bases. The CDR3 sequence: CASSRQGSYEQYV. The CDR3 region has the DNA TGTGCCAGCTCACGACAGGGGTCCTACGAGCAGTACGTC.